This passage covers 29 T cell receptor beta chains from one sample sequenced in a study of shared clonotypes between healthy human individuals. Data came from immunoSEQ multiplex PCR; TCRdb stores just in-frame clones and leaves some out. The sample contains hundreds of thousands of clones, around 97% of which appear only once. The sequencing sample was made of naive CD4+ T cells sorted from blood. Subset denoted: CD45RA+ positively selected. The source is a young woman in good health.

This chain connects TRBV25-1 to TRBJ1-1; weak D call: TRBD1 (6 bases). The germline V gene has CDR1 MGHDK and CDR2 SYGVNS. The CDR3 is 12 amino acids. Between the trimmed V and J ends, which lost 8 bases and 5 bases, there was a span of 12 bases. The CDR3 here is CASRRGYTEAFF. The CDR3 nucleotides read TGTGCCAGCCGCAGGGGATATACTGAAGCTTTCTTT. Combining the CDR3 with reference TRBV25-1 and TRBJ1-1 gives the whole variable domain EADIYQTPRYLVIGTGKKITLECSQTMGHDKMYWYQQDPGMELHLIHYSYGVNSTEKGDLSSESTVSRIRTEHFPLTLESARPSHTSQYLCASRRGYTEAFFGQGTRLTVV.

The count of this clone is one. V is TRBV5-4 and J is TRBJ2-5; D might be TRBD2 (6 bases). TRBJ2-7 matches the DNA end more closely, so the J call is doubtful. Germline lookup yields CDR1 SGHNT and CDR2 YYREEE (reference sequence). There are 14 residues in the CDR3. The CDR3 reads CASSTGLLTYEQYF. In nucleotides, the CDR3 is TGTGCCAGCAGCACGGGACTCCTTACCTACGAGCAGTACTTC.

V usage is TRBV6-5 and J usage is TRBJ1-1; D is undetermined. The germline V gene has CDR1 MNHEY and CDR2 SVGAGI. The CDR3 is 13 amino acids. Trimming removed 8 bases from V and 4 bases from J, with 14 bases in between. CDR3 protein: CASGSKRRTEAFF. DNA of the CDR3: TGTGCCAGCGGGTCCAAAAGGCGCACTGAAGCTTTCTTT.

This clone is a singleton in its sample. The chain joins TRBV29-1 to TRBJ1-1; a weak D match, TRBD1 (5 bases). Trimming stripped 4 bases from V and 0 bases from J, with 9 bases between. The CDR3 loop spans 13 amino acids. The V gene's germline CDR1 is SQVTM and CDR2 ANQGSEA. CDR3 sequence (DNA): TGCAGCGTTGTAGGGGCGATGAACACTGAAGCTTTCTTT. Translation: CSVVGAMNTEAFF.

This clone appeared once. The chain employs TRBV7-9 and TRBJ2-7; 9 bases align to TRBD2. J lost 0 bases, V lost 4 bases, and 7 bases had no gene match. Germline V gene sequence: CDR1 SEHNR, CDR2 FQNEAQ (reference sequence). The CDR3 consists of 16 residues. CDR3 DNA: TGTGCCAGCAGCTACAGACTTAGCGGGAGCTCCTACGAGCAGTACTTC. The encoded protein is CASSYRLSGSSYEQYF.

This CDR3 reads CASLERDRNYEQYF. The CDR3 region has the DNA TGTGCCAGCCTAGAGCGGGACAGAAACTACGAGCAGTACTTC. The V and J genes are TRBV2 and TRBJ2-7, with D tentatively TRBD1 or TRBD2 (7 bases each). This CDR3 region has 14 residues. Germline CDR1 SNHLY, CDR2 FYNNEI. Trimming left V 8 bases short and J 3 bases short, with 17 bases between.

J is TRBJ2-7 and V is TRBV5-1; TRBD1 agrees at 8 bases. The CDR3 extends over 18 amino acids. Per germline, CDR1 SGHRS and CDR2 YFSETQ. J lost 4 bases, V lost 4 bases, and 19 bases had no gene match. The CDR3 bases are TGCGCCAGCAGCCGACGACCGGCAGGGGACAGGACGTTTTACGAGCAGTACTTC. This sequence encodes CASSRRPAGDRTFYEQYF.

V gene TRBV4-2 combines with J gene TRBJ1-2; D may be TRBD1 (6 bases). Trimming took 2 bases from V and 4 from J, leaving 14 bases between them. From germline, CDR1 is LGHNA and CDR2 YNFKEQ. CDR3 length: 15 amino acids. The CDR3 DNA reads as TGTGCCAGCAGCCAAACGGACAGAAGCGGCTATGGCTACACCTTC. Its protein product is CASSQTDRSGYGYTF.

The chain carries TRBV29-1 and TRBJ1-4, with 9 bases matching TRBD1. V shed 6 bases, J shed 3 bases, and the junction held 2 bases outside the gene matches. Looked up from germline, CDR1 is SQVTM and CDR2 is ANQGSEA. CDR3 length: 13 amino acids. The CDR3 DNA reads TGCAGCGTACGACAGGGGGCTAATGAAAAACTGTTTTTT. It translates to CSVRQGANEKLFF.

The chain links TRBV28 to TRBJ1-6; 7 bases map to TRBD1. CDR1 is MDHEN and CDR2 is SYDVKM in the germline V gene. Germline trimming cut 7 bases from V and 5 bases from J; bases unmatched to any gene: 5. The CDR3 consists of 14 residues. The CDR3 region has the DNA TGTGCCAGCATAAGGACAGGAAATAATTCACCCCTCCACTTT. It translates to CASIRTGNNSPLHF.

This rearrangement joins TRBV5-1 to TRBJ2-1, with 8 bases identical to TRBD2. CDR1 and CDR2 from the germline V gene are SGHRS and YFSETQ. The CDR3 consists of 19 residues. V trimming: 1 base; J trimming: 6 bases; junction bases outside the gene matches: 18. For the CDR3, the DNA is TGCGCCAGCAGCTTGTCGCGAGAAAGGGGAGCGGGAGACTCCAATGAGCAGTTCTTC. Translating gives CASSLSRERGAGDSNEQFF.

This CDR3 reads CASSLVAGQNTEAFF. The CDR3 nucleotides are TGTGCCAGCAGCTTAGTGGCAGGGCAGAACACTGAAGCTTTCTTT. J is TRBJ1-1 and V is TRBV7-2; D is perhaps TRBD1 (5 bases). This CDR3 has 15 amino acids. With 1 base removed from V and 1 base from J, the gap between germline ends came to 10 bases. The germline CDR1 and CDR2 sequences are SGHTA and FQGNSA.

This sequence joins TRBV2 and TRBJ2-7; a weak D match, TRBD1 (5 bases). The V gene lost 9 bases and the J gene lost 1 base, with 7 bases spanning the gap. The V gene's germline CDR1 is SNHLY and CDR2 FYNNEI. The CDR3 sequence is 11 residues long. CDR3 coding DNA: TGTGCCAGAGGGGTGTCCTACGAGCAGTACTTC. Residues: CARGVSYEQYF.

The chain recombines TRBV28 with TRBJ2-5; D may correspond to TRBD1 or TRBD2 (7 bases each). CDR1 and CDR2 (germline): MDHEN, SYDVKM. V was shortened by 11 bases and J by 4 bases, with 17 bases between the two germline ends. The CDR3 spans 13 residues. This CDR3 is CAGRDSSSETQYF. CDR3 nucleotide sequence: TGTGCCGGGAGGGACAGCTCTTCAGAGACCCAGTACTTC.

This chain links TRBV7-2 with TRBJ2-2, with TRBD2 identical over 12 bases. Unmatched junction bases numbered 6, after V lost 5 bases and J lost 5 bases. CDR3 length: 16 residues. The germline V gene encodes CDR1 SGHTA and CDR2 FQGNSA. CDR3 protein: CASSRGGLAGTGELFF. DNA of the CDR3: TGTGCCAGCAGCCGAGGCGGACTAGCGGGGACCGGGGAGCTGTTTTTT.

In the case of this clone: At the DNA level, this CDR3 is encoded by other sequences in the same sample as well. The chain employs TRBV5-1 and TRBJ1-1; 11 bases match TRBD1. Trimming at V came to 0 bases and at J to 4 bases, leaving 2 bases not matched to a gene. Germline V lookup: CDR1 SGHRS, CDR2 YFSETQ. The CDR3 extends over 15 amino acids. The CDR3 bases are TGCGCCAGCAGCTTGGCAGGGACAGGGGGCACTGAAGCTTTCTTT. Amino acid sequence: CASSLAGTGGTEAFF. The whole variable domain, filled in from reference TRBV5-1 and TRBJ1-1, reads KAGVTQTPRYLIKTRGQQVTLSCSPISGHRSVSWYQQTPGQGLQFLFEYFSETQRNKGNFPGRFSGRQFSNSRSEMNVSTLELGDSALYLCASSLAGTGGTEAFFGQGTRLTVV.

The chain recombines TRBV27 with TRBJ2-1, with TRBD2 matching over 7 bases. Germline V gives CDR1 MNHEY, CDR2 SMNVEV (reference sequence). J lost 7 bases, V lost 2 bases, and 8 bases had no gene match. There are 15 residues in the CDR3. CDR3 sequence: CASSLLGEGRNEQFF. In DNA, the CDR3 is TGTGCCAGCAGTTTACTCGGGGAGGGACGGAATGAGCAGTTCTTC.

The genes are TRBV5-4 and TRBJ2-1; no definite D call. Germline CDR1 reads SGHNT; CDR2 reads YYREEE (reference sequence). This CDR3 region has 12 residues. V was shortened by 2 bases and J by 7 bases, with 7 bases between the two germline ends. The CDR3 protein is CASSFSGNEQFF. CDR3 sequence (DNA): TGTGCCAGCAGCTTCTCTGGGAATGAGCAGTTCTTC.

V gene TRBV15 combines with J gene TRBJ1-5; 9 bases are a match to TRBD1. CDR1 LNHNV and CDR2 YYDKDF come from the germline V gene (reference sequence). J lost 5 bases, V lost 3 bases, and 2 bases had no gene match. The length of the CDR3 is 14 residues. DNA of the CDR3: TGTGCCACCAGCAGGGGACAGGGCGATCAGCCCCAGCATTTT. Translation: CATSRGQGDQPQHF.

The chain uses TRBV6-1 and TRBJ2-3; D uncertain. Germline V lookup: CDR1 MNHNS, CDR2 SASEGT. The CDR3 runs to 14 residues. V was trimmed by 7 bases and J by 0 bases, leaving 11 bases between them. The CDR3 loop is CASKGIRSTDTQYF. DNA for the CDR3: TGTGCCAGCAAAGGGATAAGGAGCACAGATACGCAGTATTTT.

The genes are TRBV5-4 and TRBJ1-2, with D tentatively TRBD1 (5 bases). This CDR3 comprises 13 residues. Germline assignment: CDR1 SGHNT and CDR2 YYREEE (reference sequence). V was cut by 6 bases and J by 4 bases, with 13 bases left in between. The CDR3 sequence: CASTLWGVYGYTF. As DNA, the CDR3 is TGTGCCAGCACCCTGTGGGGGGTCTATGGCTACACCTTC.

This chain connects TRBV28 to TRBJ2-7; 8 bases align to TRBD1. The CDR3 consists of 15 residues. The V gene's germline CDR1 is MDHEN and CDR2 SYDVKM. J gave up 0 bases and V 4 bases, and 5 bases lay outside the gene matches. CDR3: CASSSPGQDSYEQYF. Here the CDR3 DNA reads TGTGCCAGCAGTTCACCGGGACAGGACTCCTACGAGCAGTACTTC.

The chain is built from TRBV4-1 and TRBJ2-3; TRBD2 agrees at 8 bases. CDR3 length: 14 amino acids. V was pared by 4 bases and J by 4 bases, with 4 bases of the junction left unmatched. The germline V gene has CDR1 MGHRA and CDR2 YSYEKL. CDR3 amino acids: CASSRLGGADTQYF. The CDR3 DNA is TGCGCCAGCAGCCGCCTCGGGGGGGCAGATACGCAGTATTTT.

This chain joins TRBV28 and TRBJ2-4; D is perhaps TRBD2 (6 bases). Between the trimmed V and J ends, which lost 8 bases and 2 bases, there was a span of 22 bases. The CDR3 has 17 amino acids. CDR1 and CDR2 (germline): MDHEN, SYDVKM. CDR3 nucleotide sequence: TGTGCCAGCGTTCCAGGCTGGAGGGCTGGGTCCAAAAACATTCAGTACTTC. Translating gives CASVPGWRAGSKNIQYF.

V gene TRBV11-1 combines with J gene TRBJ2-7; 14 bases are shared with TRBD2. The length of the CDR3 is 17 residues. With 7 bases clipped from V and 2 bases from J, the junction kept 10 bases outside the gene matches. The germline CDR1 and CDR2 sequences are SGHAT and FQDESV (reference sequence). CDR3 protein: CASKHGTSGGPTYEQYF. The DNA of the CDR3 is TGTGCCAGCAAGCACGGGACTAGCGGGGGCCCGACCTACGAGCAGTACTTC.

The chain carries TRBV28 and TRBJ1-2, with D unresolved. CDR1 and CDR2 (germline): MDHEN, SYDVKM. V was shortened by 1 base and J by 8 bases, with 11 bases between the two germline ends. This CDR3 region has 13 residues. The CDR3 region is CASSLYASRGYTF. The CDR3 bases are TGTGCCAGCAGTTTATACGCTAGCAGAGGCTACACCTTC.

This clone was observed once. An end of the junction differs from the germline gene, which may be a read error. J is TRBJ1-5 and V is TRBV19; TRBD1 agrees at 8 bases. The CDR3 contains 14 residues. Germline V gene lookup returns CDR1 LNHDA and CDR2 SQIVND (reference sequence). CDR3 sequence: CASSTSGGKQPQHF. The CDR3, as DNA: TGTGCCAGTAGTACTTCAGGGGGCAAGCAGCCCCAGCATTTT.

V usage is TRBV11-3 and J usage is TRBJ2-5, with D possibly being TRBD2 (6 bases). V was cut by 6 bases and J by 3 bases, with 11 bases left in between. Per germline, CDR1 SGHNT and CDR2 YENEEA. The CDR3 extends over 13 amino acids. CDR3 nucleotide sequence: TGTGCCAGCAGGAGCTCGGGGGAAGAGACCCAGTACTTC. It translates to CASRSSGEETQYF.

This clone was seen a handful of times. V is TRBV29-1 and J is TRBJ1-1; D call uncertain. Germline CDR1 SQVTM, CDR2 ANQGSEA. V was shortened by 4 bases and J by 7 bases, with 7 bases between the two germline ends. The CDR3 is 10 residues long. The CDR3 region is CSVGRLEAFF. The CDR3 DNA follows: TGCAGCGTTGGTAGACTTGAAGCTTTCTTT.